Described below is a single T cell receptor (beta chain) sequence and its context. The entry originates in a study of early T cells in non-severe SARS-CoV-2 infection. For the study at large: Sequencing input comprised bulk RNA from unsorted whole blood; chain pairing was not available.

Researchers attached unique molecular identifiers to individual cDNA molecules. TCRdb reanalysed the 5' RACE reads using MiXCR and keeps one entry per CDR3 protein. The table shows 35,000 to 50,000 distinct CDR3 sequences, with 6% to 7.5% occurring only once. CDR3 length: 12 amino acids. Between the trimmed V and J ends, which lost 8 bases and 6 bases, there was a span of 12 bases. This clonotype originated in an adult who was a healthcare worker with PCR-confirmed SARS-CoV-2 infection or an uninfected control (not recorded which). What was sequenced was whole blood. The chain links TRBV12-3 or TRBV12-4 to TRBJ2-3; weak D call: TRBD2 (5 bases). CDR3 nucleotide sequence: TGTGCCAGCGGTGGGGAGCCGGATACGCAGTATTTT. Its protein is CASGGEPDTQYF.